The present TCR beta chain was sequenced within a study of blood T cell repertoires in COVID-19. The overall study: Researchers got acute and convalescent COVID-19 samples from the United States, Italy and Spain. From T cells, B-cell-depleted T cells, or PBMCs came the material, which was cDNA or gDNA.

The V gene's germline CDR1 is SGHDT and CDR2 YYEEEE. This CDR3 is built from 11 residues. V was trimmed by 5 bases and J by 5 bases, leaving 7 bases between them. The Seattle patients joined while their infection was active and were tracked longitudinally afterward. Assay: immunoSEQ multiplex PCR; the TCRdb copy retains only in-frame clones and omits some. The sample consists of more than 200,000 clones, roughly 80% of them appearing once. This clonotype was sampled from a woman older than 75 with COVID-19, enrolled during active disease. The chain combines TRBV5-6 with TRBJ2-5, with no clear D. Sequences were obtained from peripheral blood. The CDR3 here is CASRAGETQYF. CDR3 bases: TGTGCCAGCAGAGCCGGGGAGACCCAGTACTTC.